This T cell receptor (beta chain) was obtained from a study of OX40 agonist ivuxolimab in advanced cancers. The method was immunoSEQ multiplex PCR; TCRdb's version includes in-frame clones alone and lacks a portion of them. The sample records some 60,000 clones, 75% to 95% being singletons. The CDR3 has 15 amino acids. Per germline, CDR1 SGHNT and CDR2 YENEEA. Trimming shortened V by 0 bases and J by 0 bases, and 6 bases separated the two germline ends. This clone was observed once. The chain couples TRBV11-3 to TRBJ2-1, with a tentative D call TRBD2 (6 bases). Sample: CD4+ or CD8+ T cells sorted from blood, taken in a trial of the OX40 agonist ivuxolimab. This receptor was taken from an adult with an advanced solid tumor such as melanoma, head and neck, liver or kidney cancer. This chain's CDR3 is CASSLDGGSYNEQFF. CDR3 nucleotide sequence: TGTGCCAGCAGCTTAGACGGGGGCTCCTACAATGAGCAGTTCTTC.